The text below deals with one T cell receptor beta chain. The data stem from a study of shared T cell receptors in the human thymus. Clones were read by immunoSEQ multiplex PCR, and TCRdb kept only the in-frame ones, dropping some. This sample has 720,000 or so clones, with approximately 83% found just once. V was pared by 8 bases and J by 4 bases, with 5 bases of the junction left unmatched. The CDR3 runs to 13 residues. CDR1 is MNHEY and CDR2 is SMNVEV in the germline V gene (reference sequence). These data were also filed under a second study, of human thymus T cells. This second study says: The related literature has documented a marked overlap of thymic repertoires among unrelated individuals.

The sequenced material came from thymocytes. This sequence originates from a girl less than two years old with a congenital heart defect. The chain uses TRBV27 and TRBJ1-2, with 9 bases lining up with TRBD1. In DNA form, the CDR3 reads TGTGCCAGCGGACAGGGGCGTGGCTATGGCTACACCTTC. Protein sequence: CASGQGRGYGYTF.